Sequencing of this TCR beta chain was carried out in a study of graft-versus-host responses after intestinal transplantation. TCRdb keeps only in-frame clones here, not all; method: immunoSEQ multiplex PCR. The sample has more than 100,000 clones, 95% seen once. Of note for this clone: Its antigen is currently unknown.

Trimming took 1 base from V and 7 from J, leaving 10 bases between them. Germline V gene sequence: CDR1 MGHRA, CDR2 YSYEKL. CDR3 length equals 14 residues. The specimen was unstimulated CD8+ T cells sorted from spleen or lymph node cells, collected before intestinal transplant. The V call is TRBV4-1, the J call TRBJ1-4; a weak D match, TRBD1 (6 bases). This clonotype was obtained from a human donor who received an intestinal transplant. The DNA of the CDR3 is TGCGCCAGCAGCCAAGGCGCAGGGGTTGAAAAACTGTTTTTT. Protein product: CASSQGAGVEKLFF.